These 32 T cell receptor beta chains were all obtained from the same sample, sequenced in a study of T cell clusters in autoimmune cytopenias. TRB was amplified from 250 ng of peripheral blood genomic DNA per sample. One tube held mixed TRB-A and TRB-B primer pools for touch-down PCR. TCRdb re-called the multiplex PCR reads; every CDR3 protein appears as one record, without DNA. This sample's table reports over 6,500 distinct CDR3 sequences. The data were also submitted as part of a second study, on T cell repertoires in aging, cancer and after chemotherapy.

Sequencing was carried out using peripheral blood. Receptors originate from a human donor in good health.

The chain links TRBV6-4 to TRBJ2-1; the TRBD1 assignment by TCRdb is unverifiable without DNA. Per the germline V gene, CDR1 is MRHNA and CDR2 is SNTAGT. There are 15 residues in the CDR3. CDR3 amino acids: CASSDLSAGVDEQFF.

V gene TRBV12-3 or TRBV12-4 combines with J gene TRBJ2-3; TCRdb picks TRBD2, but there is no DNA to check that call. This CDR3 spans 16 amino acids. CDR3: CASSERGALTLHTQYF.

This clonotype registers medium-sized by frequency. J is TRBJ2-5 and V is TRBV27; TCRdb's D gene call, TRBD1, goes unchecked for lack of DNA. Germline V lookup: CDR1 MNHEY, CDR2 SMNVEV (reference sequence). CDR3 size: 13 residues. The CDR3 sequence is CASSSSRGETQYF.

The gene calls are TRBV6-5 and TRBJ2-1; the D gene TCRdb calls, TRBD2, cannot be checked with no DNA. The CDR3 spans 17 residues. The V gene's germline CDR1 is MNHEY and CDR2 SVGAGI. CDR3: CASSFRTSGGYNNEQFF.

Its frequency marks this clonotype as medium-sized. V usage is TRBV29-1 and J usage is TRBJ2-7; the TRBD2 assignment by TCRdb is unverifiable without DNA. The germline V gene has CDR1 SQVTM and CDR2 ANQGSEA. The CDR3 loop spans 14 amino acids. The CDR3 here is CSVGAGLNVYEQYF.

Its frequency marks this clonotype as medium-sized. CDR3 protein: CASKGQKYEQYF. The rearrangement links TRBV6-5 to TRBJ2-7; TCRdb's D call, TRBD1, is unchecked because there is no DNA. The germline V gene has CDR1 MNHEY and CDR2 SVGAGI. The CDR3 length is 12 residues.

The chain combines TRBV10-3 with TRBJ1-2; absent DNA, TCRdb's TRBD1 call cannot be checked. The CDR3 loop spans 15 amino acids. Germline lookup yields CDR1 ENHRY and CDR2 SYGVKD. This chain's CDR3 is CAISESNLQGYGYTF.

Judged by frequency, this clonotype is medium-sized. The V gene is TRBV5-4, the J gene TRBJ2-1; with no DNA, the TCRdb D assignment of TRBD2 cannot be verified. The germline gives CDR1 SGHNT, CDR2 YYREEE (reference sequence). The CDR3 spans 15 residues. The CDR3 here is CASSSRQLGGNEQFF.

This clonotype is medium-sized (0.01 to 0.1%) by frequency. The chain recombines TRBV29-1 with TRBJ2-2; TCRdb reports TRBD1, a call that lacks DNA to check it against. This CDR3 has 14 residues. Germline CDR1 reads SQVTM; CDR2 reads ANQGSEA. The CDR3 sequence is CSVLRGFADGELFF.

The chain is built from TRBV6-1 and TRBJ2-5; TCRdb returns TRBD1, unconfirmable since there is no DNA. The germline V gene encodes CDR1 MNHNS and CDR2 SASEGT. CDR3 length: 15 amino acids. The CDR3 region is CASSDRGSASETQYF.

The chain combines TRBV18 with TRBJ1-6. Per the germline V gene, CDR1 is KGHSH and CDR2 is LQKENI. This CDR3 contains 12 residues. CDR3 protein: CASSPGEPPLHF.

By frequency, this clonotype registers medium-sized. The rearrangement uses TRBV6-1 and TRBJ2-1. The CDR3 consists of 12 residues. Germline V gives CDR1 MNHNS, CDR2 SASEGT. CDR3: CASTRRGDEQFF.

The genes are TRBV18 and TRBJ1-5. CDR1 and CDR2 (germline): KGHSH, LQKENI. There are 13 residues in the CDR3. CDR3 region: CASSEAGNQPQHF.

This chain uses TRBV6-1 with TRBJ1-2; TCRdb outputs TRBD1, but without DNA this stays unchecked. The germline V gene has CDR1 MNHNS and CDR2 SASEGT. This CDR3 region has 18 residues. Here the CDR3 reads CASSATGTGNRANYGYTF.

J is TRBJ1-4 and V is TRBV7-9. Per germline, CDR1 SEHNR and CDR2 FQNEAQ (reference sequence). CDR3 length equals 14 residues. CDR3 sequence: CASSPGTGNEKLFF.

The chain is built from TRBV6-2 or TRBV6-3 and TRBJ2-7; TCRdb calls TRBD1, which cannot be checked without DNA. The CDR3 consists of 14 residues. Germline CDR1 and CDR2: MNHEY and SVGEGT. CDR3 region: CASSDPGGEYEQYF.

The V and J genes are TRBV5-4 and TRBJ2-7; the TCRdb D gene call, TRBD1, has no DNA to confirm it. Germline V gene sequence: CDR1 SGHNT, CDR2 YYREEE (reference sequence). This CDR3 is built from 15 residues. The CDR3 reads CASSLDPGGSYEQYF.

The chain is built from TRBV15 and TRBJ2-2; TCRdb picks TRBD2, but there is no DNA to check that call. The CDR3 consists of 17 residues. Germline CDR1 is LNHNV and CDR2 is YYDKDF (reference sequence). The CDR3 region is CATSRELLARDTGELFF.

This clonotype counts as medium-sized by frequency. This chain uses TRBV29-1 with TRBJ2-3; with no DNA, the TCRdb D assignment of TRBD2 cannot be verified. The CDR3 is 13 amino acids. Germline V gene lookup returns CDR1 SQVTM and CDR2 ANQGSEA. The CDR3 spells CSASGRRADTQYF.

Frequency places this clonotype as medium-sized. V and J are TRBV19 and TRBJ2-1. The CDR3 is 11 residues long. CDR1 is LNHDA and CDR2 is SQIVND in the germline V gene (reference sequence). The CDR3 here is CASSTYNEQFF.

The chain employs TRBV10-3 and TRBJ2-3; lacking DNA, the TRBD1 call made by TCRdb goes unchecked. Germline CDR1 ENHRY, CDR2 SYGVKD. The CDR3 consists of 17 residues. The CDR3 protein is CAISESPQGAPTDTQYF.

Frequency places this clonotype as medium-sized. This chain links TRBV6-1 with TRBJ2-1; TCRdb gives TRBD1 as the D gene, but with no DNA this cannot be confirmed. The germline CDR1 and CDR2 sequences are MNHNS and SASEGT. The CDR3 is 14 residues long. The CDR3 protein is CASDRVGTGFEQFF.

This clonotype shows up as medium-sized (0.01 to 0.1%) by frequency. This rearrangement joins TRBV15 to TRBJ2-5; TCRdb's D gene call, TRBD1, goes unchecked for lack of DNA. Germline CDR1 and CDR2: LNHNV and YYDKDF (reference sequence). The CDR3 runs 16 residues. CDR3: CATSRPWAGGGETQYF.

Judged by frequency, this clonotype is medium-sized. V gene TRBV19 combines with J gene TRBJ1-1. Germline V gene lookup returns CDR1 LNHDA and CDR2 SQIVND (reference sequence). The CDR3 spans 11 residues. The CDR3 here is CASSRAREAFF.

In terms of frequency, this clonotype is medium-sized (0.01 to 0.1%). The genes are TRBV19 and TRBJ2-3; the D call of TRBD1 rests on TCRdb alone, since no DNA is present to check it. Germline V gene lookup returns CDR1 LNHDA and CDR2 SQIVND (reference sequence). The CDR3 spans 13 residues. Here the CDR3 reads CASRDISTDTQYF.

Here the CDR3 reads CASSFRQGTDTQYF. The J gene is TRBJ2-3, the V gene TRBV12-3 or TRBV12-4; the D call from TCRdb, TRBD1, cannot be confirmed without DNA. The CDR3 is 14 residues long.

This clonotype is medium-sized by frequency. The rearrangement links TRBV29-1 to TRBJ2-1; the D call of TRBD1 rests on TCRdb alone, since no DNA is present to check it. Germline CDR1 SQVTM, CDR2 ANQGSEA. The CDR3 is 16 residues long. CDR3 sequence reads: CSGPRRKTQVYNEQFF.

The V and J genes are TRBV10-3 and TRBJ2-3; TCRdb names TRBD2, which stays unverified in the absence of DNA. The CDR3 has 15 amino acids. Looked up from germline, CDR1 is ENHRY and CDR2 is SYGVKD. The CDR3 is CAISEPSGDTDTQYF.

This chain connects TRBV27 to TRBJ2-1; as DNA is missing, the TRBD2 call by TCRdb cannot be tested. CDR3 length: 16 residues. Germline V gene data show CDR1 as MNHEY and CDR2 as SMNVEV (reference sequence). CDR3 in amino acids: CASRDMGGRSHNEQFF.

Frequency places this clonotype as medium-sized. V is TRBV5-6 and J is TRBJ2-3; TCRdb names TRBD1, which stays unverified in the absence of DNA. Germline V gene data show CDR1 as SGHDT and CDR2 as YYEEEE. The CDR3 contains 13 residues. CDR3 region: CASSLEIGGTQYF.

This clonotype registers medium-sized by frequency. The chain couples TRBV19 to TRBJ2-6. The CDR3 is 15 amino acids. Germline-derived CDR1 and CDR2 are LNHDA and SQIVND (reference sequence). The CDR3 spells CASSIVSTGANVLTF.

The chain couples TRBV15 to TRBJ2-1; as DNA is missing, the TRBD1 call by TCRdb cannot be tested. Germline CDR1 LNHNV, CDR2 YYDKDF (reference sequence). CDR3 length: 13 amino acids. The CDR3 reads CATSGRVYNEQFF.